This entry lists 29 T cell receptor beta chains sequenced from one sample in a study of T-cell memory formation after mild COVID-19. TCRdb re-called the 5' RACE reads with MiXCR, one entry per CDR3 protein. The sample gives about 200,000 distinct CDR3 sequences, around 9.5% of which show up once; 3% to 4% is in the top ten. Material: PBMCs or a T cell subset sorted from them (not recorded which). The receptors shown here come from a young man who had mild COVID-19 (a few samples of this study predate the infection). Cell type and time point are not known.

The chain recombines TRBV7-2 with TRBJ2-5, with D maybe TRBD2 (6 bases). V was clipped by 5 bases and J by 6 bases, with 31 bases between them. This CDR3 contains 19 residues. In germline, CDR1 is SGHTA, CDR2 FQGNSA. In DNA, the CDR3 is TGTGCCAGCAGCCTAAACCGGGGAGCTTCGTATCCGGGGGACCAGACCCAGTACTTC. Translated, it gives CASSLNRGASYPGDQTQYF.

CDR3 region: CSASGEAVTQYF. The CDR3 DNA reads as TGCAGTGCTAGTGGGGAGGCTGTTACGCAGTATTTT. The chain uses TRBV20-1 and TRBJ2-3, with D possibly matching TRBD2 (6 bases). This CDR3 is built from 12 residues. V dropped 3 bases and J dropped 8 bases, with 12 bases sitting between them. The germline CDR1 and CDR2 sequences are DFQATT and SNEGSKA (reference sequence).

This clonotype was counted between two and nine times. V gene TRBV4-2 combines with J gene TRBJ1-4; possibly TRBD1 for D (5 bases). The germline gives CDR1 LGHNA, CDR2 YNFKEQ. The V gene lost 0 bases and the J gene lost 7 bases, with 15 bases spanning the gap. The CDR3 length is 16 residues. The CDR3 coding sequence is TGTGCCAGCAGCCAAGAGGCCGTAGGTGACAGTGAAAAACTGTTTTTT. Encoded protein: CASSQEAVGDSEKLFF.

The chain combines TRBV25-1 with TRBJ2-4; 10 bases fit TRBD1. V lost 4 bases to trimming and J lost 6 bases; unmatched junction nucleotides: 9. The CDR3 is 16 amino acids. Germline lookup yields CDR1 MGHDK and CDR2 SYGVNS. The CDR3 region has the DNA TGTGCCAGCAGTGCCCCCCCCGGGACAGGGGTAAACATTCAGTACTTC. Encoded protein: CASSAPPGTGVNIQYF. Looking up the rest from reference TRBV25-1 and TRBJ2-4 gives the full variable domain: EADIYQTPRYLVIGTGKKITLECSQTMGHDKMYWYQQDPGMELHLIHYSYGVNSTEKGDLSSESTVSRIRTEHFPLTLESARPSHTSQYLCASSAPPGTGVNIQYFGAGTRLSVL.

In this sample, this clonotype turned up many times. The chain joins TRBV12-3 or TRBV12-4 to TRBJ1-6; no clear D. V gave up 3 bases and J gave up 9 bases, with 18 bases separating them. CDR3 length: 16 residues. CDR3 nucleotide sequence: TGTGCCAGCAGTTTGGGGTTCGGTACGGCAAGTTCACCCCTCCACTTT. Its translation: CASSLGFGTASSPLHF.

The chain is built from TRBV28 and TRBJ2-3, with D uncertain. The V end lost 4 bases, the J end lost 2 bases, and 10 bases lay between the germline ends. The CDR3 has 14 residues. Germline V lookup: CDR1 MDHEN, CDR2 SYDVKM. The CDR3 coding sequence is TGTGCCAGCAGTTACCCTCCCCTCACAGATACGCAGTATTTT. Amino acid sequence: CASSYPPLTDTQYF.

This clonotype was counted between two and nine times. The chain combines TRBV3-1 with TRBJ2-1, with a tentative D call TRBD1 (7 bases). V was pared by 4 bases and J by 0 bases, with 13 bases between. Germline V gene lookup returns CDR1 LGHDT and CDR2 YNNKEL (reference sequence). The CDR3 runs 16 residues. The CDR3 DNA is TGTGCCAGCAGCCGCGGGACAGCGAGCTCCTACAATGAGCAGTTCTTC. Translated, it gives CASSRGTASSYNEQFF.

This rearrangement joins TRBV5-1 to TRBJ2-6, with D possibly TRBD1 on 6 matching bases. The CDR3 totals 15 residues. In germline, CDR1 is SGHRS, CDR2 YFSETQ. Trimming stripped 4 bases from V and 8 bases from J, with 16 bases between. For the CDR3, the DNA is TGCGCCAGCAGCGACCCCGGACAGACTTCCAACGTCCTGACTTTC. Protein product: CASSDPGQTSNVLTF.

This clonotype was counted only a few times. V is TRBV18 and J is TRBJ2-7; 8 bases align to TRBD1. This CDR3 is built from 13 residues. The germline V gene has CDR1 KGHSH and CDR2 LQKENI. The ends lost 5 bases at V and 2 bases at J; junction bases unmatched: 2. Here the CDR3 DNA reads TGTGCCAGCTCAGGGACAGGAGCCTACGAGCAGTACTTC. This codes for CASSGTGAYEQYF.

The chain employs TRBV5-1 and TRBJ2-5; TRBD2 agrees at 11 bases. Unmatched junction bases numbered 3, after V lost 3 bases and J lost 2 bases. The CDR3 contains 15 residues. CDR1 and CDR2 from the germline V gene are SGHRS and YFSETQ. The CDR3 spells CASSWGTSGQETQYF. CDR3 sequence (DNA): TGCGCCAGCAGCTGGGGGACTAGCGGACAAGAGACCCAGTACTTC.

This clonotype occurred many times. J is TRBJ2-5 and V is TRBV27, with TRBD2 matching over 8 bases. V dropped 5 bases and J dropped 5; count of bases not matched to a gene: 7. Germline V gene sequence: CDR1 MNHEY, CDR2 SMNVEV (reference sequence). The CDR3 totals 14 residues. The CDR3 loop is CASSHRVAGETQYF. The CDR3 DNA follows: TGTGCCAGCAGTCATCGGGTAGCGGGGGAGACCCAGTACTTC.

The chain employs TRBV19 and TRBJ1-2; possible D gene TRBD1, 5 bases. CDR3 length: 12 residues. Germline loops: CDR1 LNHDA, CDR2 SQIVND (reference sequence). The ends were cut back, 7 bases at V and 7 bases at J, with 13 bases in the middle. Here the CDR3 DNA reads TGTGCCAGTACAAGGGACGGCGGTGGCTACACCTTC. Its translation is CASTRDGGGYTF. The entire variable domain, with the rest obtained from reference TRBV19 and TRBJ1-2, is as follows: DGGITQSPKYLFRKEGQNVTLSCEQNLNHDAMYWYRQDPGQGLRLIYYSQIVNDFQKGDIAEGYSVSREKKESFPLTVTSAQKNPTAFYLCASTRDGGGYTFGSGTRLTVV.

The gene calls are TRBV6-1 and TRBJ1-6, with D hard to call. V was pared by 4 bases and J by 7 bases, with 5 bases between. There are 12 residues in the CDR3. The germline V gene has CDR1 MNHNS and CDR2 SASEGT. CDR3 loop: CASSVGNSPLHF. The CDR3 coding sequence is TGTGCCAGCAGTGTCGGAAATTCACCCCTCCACTTT.

The gene calls are TRBV9 and TRBJ1-2, with TRBD1 matching 7 bases. This CDR3 spans 15 amino acids. Trimming removed 6 bases from V and 8 bases from J; junction bases left unmatched: 16. CDR1 is SGDLS, CDR2 YYNGEE, per germline. CDR3: CASTPSTGPFGGYTF. CDR3 coding DNA: TGTGCCAGCACCCCCTCGACAGGGCCCTTCGGGGGCTACACCTTC.

This chain connects TRBV6-6 to TRBJ2-5, with 8 bases identical to TRBD2. This CDR3 spans 14 amino acids. CDR1 is MNHNY, CDR2 SVGAGI, per germline (reference sequence). Trimming took 7 bases from V and 4 from J; bases not matched to a gene: 8. As DNA, the CDR3 is TGTGCCAGCACGCAGGGACTAGAGAGAGAGACCCAGTACTTC. Translating it yields CASTQGLERETQYF.

This clonotype has ten or more counts. The genes are TRBV3-1 and TRBJ2-1; D is ambiguous. Germline V gene sequence: CDR1 LGHDT, CDR2 YNNKEL (reference sequence). V shed 2 bases and J shed 6 bases, with 2 bases lying between them. The CDR3 runs 11 residues. This CDR3 is CASSQLNEQFF. The CDR3 bases are TGTGCCAGCAGCCAACTCAATGAGCAGTTCTTC.

This clonotype was seen a handful of times. The V and J genes are TRBV6-6 and TRBJ1-2; 7 positions match TRBD1. This CDR3 has 12 amino acids. Germline V CDR1 and CDR2: MNHNY, SVGAGI (reference sequence). Trimming cost V 6 bases and J 4 bases; bases outside gene matches: 2. CDR3 nucleotides: TGTGCCAGCAGGGGACAGTTCTATGGCTACACCTTC. It encodes CASRGQFYGYTF.

The sample holds a few counts of this clonotype. The rearrangement joins TRBV12-3 or TRBV12-4 to TRBJ1-1, with a weak D call TRBD1 (5 bases). The CDR3 has 17 amino acids. V was pared by 3 bases and J by 0 bases, with 17 bases between. The CDR3 loop reads CASSFSGDGYMNTEAFF. Written as DNA, the CDR3 is TGTGCCAGCAGTTTTTCCGGGGACGGTTACATGAACACTGAAGCTTTCTTT.

There are a few counts of this clonotype. V is TRBV10-3 and J is TRBJ2-2; D is perhaps TRBD1 (6 bases). With 6 bases removed from V and 0 bases from J, the gap between germline ends came to 11 bases. Germline V gene lookup returns CDR1 ENHRY and CDR2 SYGVKD. The CDR3 is 15 residues long. The CDR3 here is CAIRQGSANTGELFF. The CDR3, as DNA: TGTGCCATCAGACAGGGATCTGCGAACACCGGGGAGCTGTTTTTT.

This clonotype was found a few times. V gene TRBV12-3 or TRBV12-4 combines with J gene TRBJ2-1; 16 nucleotides align to TRBD2. V dropped 5 bases and J dropped 8; count of bases not matched to a gene: 6. The CDR3 has 16 residues. CDR3 protein: CASSRQGTSGGDEQFF. The CDR3, as DNA: TGTGCCAGCAGTCGCCAAGGGACTAGCGGGGGGGATGAGCAGTTCTTC.

CDR3 sequence reads: CASSPPGGADEQYF. As DNA, the CDR3 is TGTGCCAGCTCACCACCGGGGGGGGCGGACGAGCAGTACTTC. The chain uses TRBV18 and TRBJ2-7, with D possibly matching TRBD2 (7 bases). There are 14 residues in the CDR3. Germline V lookup: CDR1 KGHSH, CDR2 LQKENI. Trimming removed 0 bases from V and 5 bases from J, with 11 bases in between.

The genes are TRBV20-1 and TRBJ1-6, with D uncertain. This CDR3 region has 12 residues. V lost 3 bases, J lost 5 bases, and 5 bases lay in between. CDR1 and CDR2 (germline): DFQATT, SNEGSKA (reference sequence). In nucleotides, the CDR3 is TGCAGTGCTAGTAGGAATAATTCACCCCTCCACTTT. Amino acid sequence: CSASRNNSPLHF.

The V gene is TRBV5-1, the J gene TRBJ1-1, with D possibly being TRBD1 (5 bases). The V gene's germline CDR1 is SGHRS and CDR2 YFSETQ. This CDR3 has 13 residues. Trimming cost V 0 bases and J 10 bases, with 13 bases left between them. The CDR3 region has the DNA TGCGCCAGCAGCTTGGTAGGGAATAGGGGAGCTTTCTTT. Translated, it gives CASSLVGNRGAFF.

Ten or more counts support this clonotype. This chain connects TRBV7-2 to TRBJ2-3, with no clear D. The CDR3 has 14 amino acids. Germline CDR1 is SGHTA and CDR2 is FQGNSA. V shed 3 bases and J shed 2 bases, with 9 bases lying between them. The CDR3 DNA sequence: TGTGCCAGCAGCTTCGGTTATTACACAGATACGCAGTATTTT. Amino acids: CASSFGYYTDTQYF.

This clonotype was picked up many times. The chain recombines TRBV19 with TRBJ1-1; D may be TRBD1 (6 bases). The CDR3 is 13 residues long. Per germline, CDR1 LNHDA and CDR2 SQIVND (reference sequence). Between the trimmed V and J ends, which lost 7 bases and 4 bases, there was a span of 13 bases. The CDR3 protein is CASTRSGATEAFF. For the CDR3, the DNA is TGTGCCAGTACCCGTTCGGGGGCCACTGAAGCTTTCTTT.

This clonotype has at least ten counts. The chain carries TRBV21-1 and TRBJ2-3. TRBV21-1 is a pseudogene. The CDR3 runs 15 residues. The CDR3 DNA sequence: TGTGCCAGCAGCAAAGCAACGGGTGGCACAGATACGCAGTATTTT. Protein sequence: CASSKATGGTDTQYF.

This rearrangement joins TRBV18 to TRBJ2-2; 10 positions agree with TRBD1. With 3 bases clipped from V and 5 bases from J, the junction kept 0 bases outside the gene matches. Germline CDR1 is KGHSH and CDR2 is LQKENI. This CDR3 spans 14 amino acids. The CDR3 protein is CASSPGQGTGELFF. The CDR3 coding sequence is TGTGCCAGCTCACCGGGACAGGGGACCGGGGAGCTGTTTTTT. The whole variable domain, filled in from reference TRBV18 and TRBJ2-2, reads NAGVMQNPRHLVRRRGQEARLRCSPMKGHSHVYWYRQLPEEGLKFMVYLQKENIIDESGMPKERFSAEFPKEGPSILRIQQVVRGDSAAYFCASSPGQGTGELFFGEGSRLTVL.

The chain combines TRBV7-3 with TRBJ2-2; 7 bases fit TRBD1. This CDR3 has 14 amino acids. V was clipped by 5 bases and J by 6 bases; unmatched bases: 6. Germline V CDR1 and CDR2: SGHTA, FQGTGA. CDR3 residues: CASSQTGAPGELFF. The CDR3 DNA is TGTGCCAGCAGCCAAACAGGGGCGCCCGGGGAGCTGTTTTTT. Complete variable domain (other parts from reference TRBV7-3 and TRBJ2-2): GAGVSQTPSNKVTEKGKYVELRCDPISGHTALYWYRQSLGQGPEFLIYFQGTGAADDSGLPNDRFFAVRPEGSVSTLKIQRTERGDSAVYLCASSQTGAPGELFFGEGSRLTVL.

This clonotype occurred a few times. This sequence joins TRBV29-1 and TRBJ1-1; tentatively, D is TRBD1 (5 bases). The CDR3 runs 15 residues. Trimming removed 0 bases from V and 0 bases from J, with 11 bases in between. Germline loops: CDR1 SQVTM, CDR2 ANQGSEA. DNA of the CDR3: TGCAGCGTTGAAGATCCGCAGGGTGTGAACACTGAAGCTTTCTTT. Its protein product is CSVEDPQGVNTEAFF.